The present TCR beta chain was sequenced within a study of technical replicates of blood from a few donors. Clones were read by immunoSEQ multiplex PCR, and TCRdb kept only the in-frame ones, dropping some. This table holds roughly 81,000 clones, approximately 97% found once. CDR3 size: 13 residues. The V gene's germline CDR1 is MNHEY and CDR2 SMNVEV (reference sequence). V was clipped by 2 bases and J by 1 base, with 4 bases between them. This chain uses TRBV27 with TRBJ2-3; D is ambiguous. The specimen sequenced was T cells isolated from PBMCs. The receptor comes from a human donor in good health. This CDR3 is CASSLAGTDTQYF. DNA for the CDR3: TGTGCCAGCAGTTTAGCGGGCACAGATACGCAGTATTTT.